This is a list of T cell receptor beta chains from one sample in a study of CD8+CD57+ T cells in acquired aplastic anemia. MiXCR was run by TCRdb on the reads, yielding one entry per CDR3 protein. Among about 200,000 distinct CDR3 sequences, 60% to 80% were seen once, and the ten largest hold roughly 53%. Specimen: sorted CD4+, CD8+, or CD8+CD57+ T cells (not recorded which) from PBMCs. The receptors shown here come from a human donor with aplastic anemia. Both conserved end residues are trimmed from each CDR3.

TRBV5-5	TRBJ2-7	ASSEGTGMGTLPWEQY
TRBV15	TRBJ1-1	ATSRDGTEVGTEAF
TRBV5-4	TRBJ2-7	ASSPRGKGGEQY
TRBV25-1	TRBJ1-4	ASSDDRAGSAKLF
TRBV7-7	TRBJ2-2	ASSSREKVGELF
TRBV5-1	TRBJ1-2	ASRDGDRGQVNYGYT
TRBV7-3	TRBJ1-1	ASSSGTANTEAF
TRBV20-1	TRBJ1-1	SAHQSGENTEAF
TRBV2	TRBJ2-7	ASSEGVLSSYEQY
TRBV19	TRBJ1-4	ASSDPGGSEKLF
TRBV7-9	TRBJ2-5	ASSLTLETQY
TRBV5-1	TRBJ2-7	ASSGTGTGIYEQY
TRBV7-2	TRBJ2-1	ASLGQGTGSYNEQF
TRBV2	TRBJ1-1	ASSEDRANAEAF
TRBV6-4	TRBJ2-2	ASADGNTGELF
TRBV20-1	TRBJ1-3	SARESPGQGAGGNTIY
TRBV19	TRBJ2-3	ASTGGPDTQY
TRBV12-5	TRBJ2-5	ASAMGGQETQY
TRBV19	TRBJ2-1	ASSLYGGEQF
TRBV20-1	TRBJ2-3	SARGIHGRPSTDTQY
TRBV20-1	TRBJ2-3	SARIASGSTDTQY
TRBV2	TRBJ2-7	ASQERGGLNEQY
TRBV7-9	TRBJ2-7	ASSLRDSVYEQY
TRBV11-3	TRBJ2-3	ASSWDSTDTQY
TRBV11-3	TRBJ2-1	ASSLDGTSSEQF
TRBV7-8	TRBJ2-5	ASSLGGGVAETQY
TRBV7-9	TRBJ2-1	ASSLGAYNEQF
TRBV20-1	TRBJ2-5	SARDQRGDETQY
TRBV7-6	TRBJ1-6	ASSSQAWSSSPLH
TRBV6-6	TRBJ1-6	ASSQPPERISPLH